This T cell receptor (beta chain) appears in the sequencing data of a study of blood T cell repertoires in COVID-19. After removal of 4 bases from V and 2 bases from J, the junction contained 2 bases not matched to a gene. Germline V lookup: CDR1 WNHNN, CDR2 SYGVQD (reference sequence). The CDR3 extends over 15 amino acids. Profiling relied on immunoSEQ multiplex PCR, and the TCRdb table lists in-frame clones only, not all of them. The sample records about 220,000 clones, about 87% being singletons. The chain employs TRBV10-1 and TRBJ2-3; 11 bases map to TRBD2. This receptor was taken from a woman aged 25 to 39 with acute COVID-19. The source material was PBMCs or T cells enriched from blood (not recorded which). The CDR3 DNA follows: TGCGCCAGCAGTGTGGGACTAGCGGCCACAGATACGCAGTATTTT. This codes for CASSVGLAATDTQYF.